This TCR beta chain stems from a study of Graves' ophthalmopathy and Graves' hyperthyroidism. V was trimmed by 0 bases and J by 2 bases, leaving 8 bases between them. The germline V gene has CDR1 SGHRS and CDR2 YFSETQ. CDR3 length equals 14 residues. Aged 18 to 65, the patients with hyperthyroidism had under 2 months' duration and were newly diagnosed. Amplified TCR beta CDR3 regions were obtained using RNA transcripts as template. HTBI-primed first-round RT-PCR preceded second-round multiplex PCR. Using its own MiXCR run on the multiplex PCR reads, TCRdb lists one record per CDR3 protein. There are over 500,000 distinct CDR3 sequences in the sample; approximately 22% occur only once, and approximately 7% lies in the top ten.

The source is a woman aged 18 to 35 with stable Graves' hyperthyroidism. Some clones in this sample may be carry-over from other donors' samples. Sequences were obtained from peripheral blood. The chain recombines TRBV5-1 with TRBJ1-2; no clear D gene. The CDR3: CASSLAPDNYGYTF. CDR3 nucleotides: TGCGCCAGCAGCTTGGCCCCGGACAACTATGGCTACACCTTC.